This T cell receptor (beta chain) was captured by sequencing in a study of beta chain features in type 1 diabetes. Study-wide results and caveats: All four CD4+ subsets of Type 1 diabetes patients contained TCRB CDR3s that were moderately but significantly shorter. Lower insertion and higher deletion counts appeared at VDJ junctions in type 1 diabetes patients.

The CDR3 contains 16 residues. Germline V CDR1 and CDR2: SGHTA, FQGNSA. The V segment lost 0 bases and the J segment 0 bases; nucleotides outside the gene matches: 2. Every isolated RNA sample was fully reverse transcribed, so sequencing captured expressed TCRB transcripts. This table comes from immunoSEQ multiplex PCR, and its TCRdb copy is limited to in-frame clones, with some not included. The sample gives some 200,000 clones, 16% of which show up once; approximately 0.086% is in the top ten. This clone has just a few counts. Its specificity is not known. CD4+ cells of the naive, central memory, regulatory and stem cell-like memory types were sorted via CD45RO/CCR7/CD25/CD127/CD95/CD27.

This TCR was recovered from a man aged 25-45 years with type 1 diabetes. This chain joins TRBV7-2 and TRBJ2-4, with TRBD2 identical over 7 bases. The sample taken for sequencing was naive CD4+ T cells from blood. CDR3: CASSLAGGPAKNIQYF. CDR3 DNA sequence: TGTGCCAGCAGCTTAGCGGGAGGGCCAGCCAAAAACATTCAGTACTTC. The whole variable domain, remainder taken from reference TRBV7-2 and TRBJ2-4, is GAGVSQSPSNKVTEKGKDVELRCDPISGHTALYWYRQSLGQGLEFLIYFQGNSAPDKSGLPSDRFSAERTGGSVSTLTIQRTQQEDSAVYLCASSLAGGPAKNIQYFGAGTRLSVL.